This T cell receptor (beta chain) is from a study of blood T cell repertoires in COVID-19. Germline V CDR1 and CDR2: LNHDA, SQIVND (reference sequence). Trimming took 4 bases from V and 0 from J, leaving 10 bases between them. The CDR3 length is 15 residues. Here immunoSEQ multiplex PCR was the method, and the copy in TCRdb shows in-frame clones only, minus some. The sample lists around 64,000 clones; about 75% were seen once. The source of this sequence is a woman aged 60-70 years who had been exposed to COVID-19. The rearrangement joins TRBV19 to TRBJ1-5, with D possibly TRBD1 on 5 matching bases. Specimen: PBMCs or T cells enriched from blood (not recorded which). The CDR3 bases are TGTGCCAGTAGTACCATGGACACTAGCAATCAGCCCCAGCATTTT. This codes for CASSTMDTSNQPQHF.